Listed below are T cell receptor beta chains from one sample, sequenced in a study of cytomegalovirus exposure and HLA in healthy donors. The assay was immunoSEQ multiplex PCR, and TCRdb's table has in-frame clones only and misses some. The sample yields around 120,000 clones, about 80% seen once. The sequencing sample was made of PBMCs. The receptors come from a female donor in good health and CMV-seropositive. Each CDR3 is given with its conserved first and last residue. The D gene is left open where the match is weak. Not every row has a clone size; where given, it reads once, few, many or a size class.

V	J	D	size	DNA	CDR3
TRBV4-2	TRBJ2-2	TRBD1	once	TGTGCCAGCAGCCACGACAGGGGAGTGGCCGGGGAGCTGTTTTTT	CASSHDRGVAGELFF
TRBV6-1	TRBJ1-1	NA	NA	TGTGCCAGCATAGAAACTTTGAACACTGAAGCTTTCTTT	CASIETLNTEAFF
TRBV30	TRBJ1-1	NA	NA	TGTGCCTGTGAAGGGAGAACTGAAGCTTTCTTT	CACEGRTEAFF
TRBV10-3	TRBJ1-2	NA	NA	TGTGCCATCAGTGAGAGGGACTCTTTTGGCTACACCTTC	CAISERDSFGYTF
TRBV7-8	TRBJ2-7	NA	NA	TGTGCCAGCAGCTTAGCCGTCTCAACAACCTACGAGCAGTACTTC	CASSLAVSTTYEQYF
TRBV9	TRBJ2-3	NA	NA	TGTGCCAGCAGCGTCGGGTTGTTGGGCACAGATACGCAGTATTTT	CASSVGLLGTDTQYF
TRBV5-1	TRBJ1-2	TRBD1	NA	TGCGCCAGCAGCAGCGACAGGGTTGGCTATGGCTACACCTTC	CASSSDRVGYGYTF
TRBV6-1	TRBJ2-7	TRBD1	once	TGTGCCAGCAGTGTTGACCCCGGGACAGCTACCTACGAGCAGTACTTC	CASSVDPGTATYEQYF
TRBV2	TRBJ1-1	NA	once	TGTGCCAGTTCGCTCGAGGTCGGTATAGCCACTGAAGCTTTCTTT	CASSLEVGIATEAFF
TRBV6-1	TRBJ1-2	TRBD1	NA	TGTGCCAGCAGTGGAACCGGACAGGGGAACTATGGCTACACCTTC	CASSGTGQGNYGYTF
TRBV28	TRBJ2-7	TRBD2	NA	TGTGCCAGCAGTTTACTAGCGGGAGGTTACGAGCAGTACTTC	CASSLLAGGYEQYF
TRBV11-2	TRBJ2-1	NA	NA	TGTGCCAGCAGCCCCAGAACCCCGAGCCGGGACTCCAGTTACAATGAGCAGTTCTTC	CASSPRTPSRDSSYNEQFF
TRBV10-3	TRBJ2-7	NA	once	TGTGCCATCAGTGAGATTACTACCTCCTACGAGCAGTACTTC	CAISEITTSYEQYF
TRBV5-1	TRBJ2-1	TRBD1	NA	TGCGCCAGCAGCTTGGCTAAGTGGACAGGGGGTTACAATGAGCAGTTCTTC	CASSLAKWTGGYNEQFF
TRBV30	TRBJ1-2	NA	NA	TGTGCCTGGAGTGTACCCAGCGAAGCTAACTATGGCTACACCTTC	CAWSVPSEANYGYTF
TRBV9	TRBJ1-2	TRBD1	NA	TGTGCCAGCAGCCCTACGGACAGGGGCTATGGCTACACCTTC	CASSPTDRGYGYTF
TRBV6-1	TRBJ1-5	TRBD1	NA	TGTGCCAGCAGTGACCCAGGGGGGCGGCCCCAGCATTTT	CASSDPGGRPQHF
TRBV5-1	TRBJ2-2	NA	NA	TGCGCCAGCAGCTTGGCCATAGGGGTGGACACCGGGGAGCTGTTTTTT	CASSLAIGVDTGELFF
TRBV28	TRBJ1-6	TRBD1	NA	TGTGCCAGCAGACCCGGAGGGGGCAATTCACCCCTCCACTTT	CASRPGGGNSPLHF
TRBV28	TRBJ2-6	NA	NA	TGTGCCAGCAGTCAGAGCAGGGTTTCTGGGGCCAACGTCCTGACTTTC	CASSQSRVSGANVLTF
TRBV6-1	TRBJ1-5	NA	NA	TGTGCCAGCAGATTAGACTTGTATAGCAATCAGCCCCAGCATTTT	CASRLDLYSNQPQHF
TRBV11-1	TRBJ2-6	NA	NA	TGTGCCAGCAGCCAAGGGACATCGAGAAGGGGGGCCAACGTCCTGACTTTC	CASSQGTSRRGANVLTF
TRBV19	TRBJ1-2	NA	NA	TGTGCCAGTAGTACACAGGGAGATGGCTACACCTTC	CASSTQGDGYTF
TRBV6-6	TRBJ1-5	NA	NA	TGTGCCAGCAGTTACGAGAGAAATAGCAATCAGCCCCAGCATTTT	CASSYERNSNQPQHF
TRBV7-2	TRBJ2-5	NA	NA	TGTGCCAGCAGGTTGTATGAGACCCAGTACTTC	CASRLYETQYF
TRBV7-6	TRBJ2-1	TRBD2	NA	TGTGCCAGCAGCTCCAGGGGGGCCACTAGCGGGAGACGTTCCTACAATGAGCAGTTCTTC	CASSSRGATSGRRSYNEQFF
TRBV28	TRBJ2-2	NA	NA	TGTGCCAGCAGTTTAGGCGGGTCTTCCGGGGAGCTGTTTTTT	CASSLGGSSGELFF
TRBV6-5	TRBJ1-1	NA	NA	TGTGCCAGCACCGGGAAAGGAGACACTGAAGCTTTCTTT	CASTGKGDTEAFF
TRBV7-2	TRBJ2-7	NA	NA	TGTGCCAGCAGCGTACGGCAGACAACCTACGAGCAGTACTTC	CASSVRQTTYEQYF
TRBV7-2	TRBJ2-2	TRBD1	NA	TGTGCCAGCAGTCAAAACCGGGACAGGGTTAACACCGGGGAGCTGTTTTTT	CASSQNRDRVNTGELFF
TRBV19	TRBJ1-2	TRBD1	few	TGTGCCAGTAGTATAACGACAGGGGAAGGGGCGGACTATGGCTACACCTTC	CASSITTGEGADYGYTF
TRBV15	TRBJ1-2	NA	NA	TGTGCCACCAGCAGAGATACGGGCGGGTACTATGGCTACACCTTC	CATSRDTGGYYGYTF
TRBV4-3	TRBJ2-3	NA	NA	TGCGCCAGCAGCGGCCCAGGCGACGTCGATACGCAGTATTTT	CASSGPGDVDTQYF
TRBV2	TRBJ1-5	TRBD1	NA	TGTGCCAGCAGCCAGACAGGGACTAATCAGCCCCAGCATTTT	CASSQTGTNQPQHF
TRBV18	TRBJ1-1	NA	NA	TGTGCCAGCTCACCACCCTTAGGGGTTGGAACTGAAGCTTTCTTT	CASSPPLGVGTEAFF
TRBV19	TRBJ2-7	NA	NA	TGTGCCAGTAGTATAGACGTTAGCGTTGGCGAGCAGTACTTC	CASSIDVSVGEQYF
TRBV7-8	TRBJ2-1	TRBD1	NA	TGTGCCAGCAGCTTAAGGGGACAGGGCCTCTTCTCCTACAATGAGCAGTTCTTC	CASSLRGQGLFSYNEQFF
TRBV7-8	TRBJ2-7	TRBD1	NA	TGTGCCAGCAGCTTAGTAGGACAGGGAAGGACCTACGAGCAGTACTTC	CASSLVGQGRTYEQYF
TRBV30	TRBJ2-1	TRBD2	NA	TGTGCCTGGAAGCCAGCGGGAGGGCCGGGTGAGCAGTTCTTC	CAWKPAGGPGEQFF
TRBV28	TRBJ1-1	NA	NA	TGTGCCAGCACGGGTTCTCCTGAAGCTTTCTTT	CASTGSPEAFF
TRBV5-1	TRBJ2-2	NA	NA	TGCGCCAGCAGCTTGGCGTTAGCGCAGAACACCGGGGAGCTGTTTTTT	CASSLALAQNTGELFF
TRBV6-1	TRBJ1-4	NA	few	TGTGCCAGCAGTGAAGCGGGGGGGGCGTGGGTCGGGAAACTGTTTTTT	CASSEAGGAWVGKLFF
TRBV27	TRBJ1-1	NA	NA	TGTGCCAGCCGTCCTGCGGGGGGCACTGAAGCTTTCTTT	CASRPAGGTEAFF
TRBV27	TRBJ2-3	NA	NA	TGTGCCAGCAGTTATTTGGCGGGTCTAGGCACAGATACGCAGTATTTT	CASSYLAGLGTDTQYF
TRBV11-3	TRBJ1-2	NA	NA	TGTGCCAGCAGCTTAGAAAGGGGGTATGGCTACACCTTC	CASSLERGYGYTF
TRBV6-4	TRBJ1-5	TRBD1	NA	TGTGCCAGCAGTCAACAGGGGGGTAGTCAGCCCCAGCATTTT	CASSQQGGSQPQHF
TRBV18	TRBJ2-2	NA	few	TGTGCCAGCTCCCCGGGGGTCAACACCGGGGAGCTGTTTTTT	CASSPGVNTGELFF
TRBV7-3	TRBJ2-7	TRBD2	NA	TGTGCCAGCAGCGCTAGCGGGGGGACAATCTACGAGCAGTACTTC	CASSASGGTIYEQYF
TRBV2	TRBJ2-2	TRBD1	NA	TGTGCCAGTGAGGGACAGGAGTACACCGGGGAGCTGTTTTTT	CASEGQEYTGELFF
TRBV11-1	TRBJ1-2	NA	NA	TGTGCCAGCAGCTCGCCAGGGGCGTCTAACTATGGCTACACCTTC	CASSSPGASNYGYTF